The next 7 T cell receptor beta chains were all read from a single sample in a study of identical twins. MiXCR, run by TCRdb on the 5' RACE reads, gives a single entry per CDR3 protein. The table has 500,000 to 650,000 distinct CDR3 sequences, under 25% seen once. This sample was shared with a second study, whose subject was yellow fever vaccine responses in identical twins.

Sequenced: CD4+ T cells sorted from blood. The receptors derive from a woman younger than 30 in good health.

This clonotype showed up many times. V is TRBV7-2 and J is TRBJ2-1; possibly TRBD1 for D (6 bases). This CDR3 region has 15 residues. Germline V lookup: CDR1 SGHTA, CDR2 FQGNSA. V was pared by 1 base and J by 0 bases, with 7 bases between. Here the CDR3 reads CASSLEQGSYNEQFF. The CDR3 bases are TGTGCCAGCAGCTTAGAACAGGGCTCCTACAATGAGCAGTTCTTC.

V and J are TRBV28 and TRBJ2-7, with D possibly called TRBD1 or TRBD2 (5 bases each). The germline V and J ends were trimmed by 3 bases and 6 bases, with 18 bases remaining between them. The germline V gene has CDR1 MDHEN and CDR2 SYDVKM. This CDR3 comprises 15 residues. In DNA form, the CDR3 reads TGTGCCAGCAGTTTGAGGTCCCTCCGTGGGGGCGAGCAGTACTTC. The encoded protein is CASSLRSLRGGEQYF.

This clonotype showed up just a few times. The chain combines TRBV3-1 with TRBJ2-1; 12 bases fit TRBD2. This CDR3 is 17 amino acids long. J lost 7 bases, V lost 2 bases, and 9 bases had no gene match. CDR1 and CDR2 from the germline V gene are LGHDT and YNNKEL (reference sequence). The CDR3 region is CASSQPLLAGGFNEQFF. The DNA for the CDR3 is TGTGCCAGCAGCCAACCCCTACTAGCGGGGGGCTTTAATGAGCAGTTCTTC.

The chain carries TRBV7-9 and TRBJ2-7; TRBD2 agrees at 11 bases. V dropped 5 bases and J dropped 4; count of bases not matched to a gene: 10. In germline, CDR1 is SEHNR, CDR2 FQNEAQ (reference sequence). CDR3 length equals 16 residues. This chain's CDR3 is CASSRLAGGTSYEQYF. In DNA, the CDR3 is TGTGCCAGCAGCCGATTAGCGGGAGGGACCTCTTACGAGCAGTACTTC.

The table lists this clonotype with many counts. The chain couples TRBV4-1 to TRBJ2-2; D is possibly TRBD2 (5 bases). Trimming left V 6 bases short and J 4 bases short, with 18 bases between. The germline CDR1 and CDR2 sequences are MGHRA and YSYEKL. This CDR3 region has 16 residues. The CDR3 DNA is TGCGCCAGCAGATCCCCCGGGAAAAGTGGCACCGGGGAGCTGTTTTTT. Protein: CASRSPGKSGTGELFF.

V usage is TRBV10-3 and J usage is TRBJ2-5; possible D gene TRBD2, 5 bases. Germline CDR1 is ENHRY and CDR2 is SYGVKD. Trimming removed 3 bases at V and 1 base at J, with 9 bases between. This CDR3 region has 14 residues. CDR3 sequence (DNA): TGTGCCATCAGTGATGGAGGATTCCAAGAGACCCAGTACTTC. It translates to CAISDGGFQETQYF.

This chain uses TRBV7-8 with TRBJ2-7; 7 bases are a match to TRBD1. This CDR3 is built from 13 residues. V was clipped by 5 bases and J by 1 base; unmatched bases: 2. Per the germline V gene, CDR1 is SGHVS and CDR2 is FQNEAQ. CDR3 residues: CASSQGQSYEQYV. Here the CDR3 DNA reads TGTGCCAGCAGCCAGGGACAGTCCTACGAGCAGTACGTC.